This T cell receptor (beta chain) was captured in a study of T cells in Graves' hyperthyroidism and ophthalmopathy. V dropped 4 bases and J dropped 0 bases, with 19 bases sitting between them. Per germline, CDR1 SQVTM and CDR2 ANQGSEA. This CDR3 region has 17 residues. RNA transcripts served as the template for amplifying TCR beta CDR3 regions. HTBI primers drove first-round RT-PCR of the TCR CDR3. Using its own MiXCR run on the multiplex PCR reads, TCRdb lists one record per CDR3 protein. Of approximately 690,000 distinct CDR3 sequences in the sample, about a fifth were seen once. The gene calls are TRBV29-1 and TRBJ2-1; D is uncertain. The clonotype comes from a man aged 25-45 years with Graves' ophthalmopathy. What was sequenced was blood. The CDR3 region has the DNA TGCAGCGTTGGGACCACCGGGCCCATGAGCTCCTACAATGAGCAGTTCTTC. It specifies CSVGTTGPMSSYNEQFF.